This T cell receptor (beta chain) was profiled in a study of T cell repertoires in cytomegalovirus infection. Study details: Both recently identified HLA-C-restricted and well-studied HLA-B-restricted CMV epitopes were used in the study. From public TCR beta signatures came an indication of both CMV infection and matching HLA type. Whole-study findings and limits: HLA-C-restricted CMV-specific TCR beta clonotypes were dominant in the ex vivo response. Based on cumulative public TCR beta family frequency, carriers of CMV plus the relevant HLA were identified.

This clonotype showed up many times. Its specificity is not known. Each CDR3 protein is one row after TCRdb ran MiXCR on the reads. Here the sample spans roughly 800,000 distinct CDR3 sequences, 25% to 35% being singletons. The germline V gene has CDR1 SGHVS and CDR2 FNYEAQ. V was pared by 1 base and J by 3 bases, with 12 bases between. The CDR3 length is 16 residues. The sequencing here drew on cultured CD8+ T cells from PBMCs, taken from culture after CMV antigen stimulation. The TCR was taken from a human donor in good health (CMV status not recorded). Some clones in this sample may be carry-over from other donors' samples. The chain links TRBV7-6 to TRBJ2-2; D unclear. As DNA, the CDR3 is TGTGCCAGCAGCTTAGAGACTGAACTATACACCGGGGAGCTGTTTTTT. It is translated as CASSLETELYTGELFF.